The 10 T cell receptor beta chains below come from one sample, sequenced in a study of T cells expressing NK-cell markers. TCRdb processed the 5' RACE reads again and assigns one entry to each CDR3 protein, with no DNA. This sample's clone table lists approximately 550,000 distinct CDR3 sequences. Sequenced material: blood T cells: a sorted CD56 or NKG2C T cell subset, CD4+ or CD8+ T cells, or bulk PBMC T cells (not recorded which). These receptor sequences come from a man younger than 35 in good health.

V usage is TRBV7-9 and J usage is TRBJ2-2. The CDR3 is 15 residues long. Germline-derived CDR1 and CDR2 are SEHNR and FQNEAQ (reference sequence). The CDR3 here is CASSQATAVSGELFF.

This sequence joins TRBV5-1 and TRBJ2-3. Germline V gene sequence: CDR1 SGHRS, CDR2 YFSETQ. The CDR3 contains 18 residues. CDR3 sequence reads: CASSRPAAGDSSTDTQYF.

The chain links TRBV24-1 to TRBJ2-5. This CDR3 region has 13 residues. The germline gives CDR1 KGHDR, CDR2 SFDVKD. The CDR3 loop is CATSDYRAETQYF.

The J gene is TRBJ2-1, the V gene TRBV11-2; TCRdb proposes TRBD2, but this gene call is untestable without DNA. This CDR3 comprises 20 residues. The germline V gene encodes CDR1 SGHAT and CDR2 FQNNGV. CDR3 sequence: CASSLVRLAGVVSSYNEQFF.

The CDR3 protein is CASSLAVLAGGTNTGELFF. V and J are TRBV5-1 and TRBJ2-2; the D call of TRBD2 rests on TCRdb alone, since no DNA is present to check it. CDR3 length equals 19 residues. Germline CDR1 and CDR2: SGHRS and YFSETQ.

The rearrangement links TRBV6-2 or TRBV6-3 to TRBJ2-5; the D call of TRBD2 rests on TCRdb alone, since no DNA is present to check it. Germline V gives CDR1 MNHEY, CDR2 SVGEGT. The CDR3 extends over 15 amino acids. This CDR3 is CASSKIAGLGETQYF.

The chain employs TRBV21-1 and TRBJ2-4. TRBV21-1 constitutes a pseudogene. The CDR3 totals 16 residues. CDR3 protein: CASSKAGQDCVNIQYF.

J is TRBJ1-1 and V is TRBV29-1. CDR1 is SQVTM and CDR2 is ANQGSEA in the germline V gene. CDR3 size: 12 residues. This CDR3 reads CSVDLLGTEAFF.

The chain employs TRBV7-6 and TRBJ1-2; absent DNA, TCRdb's TRBD1 call cannot be checked. The length of the CDR3 is 14 residues. The germline CDR1 and CDR2 sequences are SGHVS and FNYEAQ. The CDR3 here is CASSSRAVTDGYTF.

The chain combines TRBV27 with TRBJ2-7; TCRdb designates TRBD1, a call that cannot be tested without DNA. From germline, CDR1 is MNHEY and CDR2 SMNVEV (reference sequence). The CDR3 covers 16 residues. CDR3 protein: CASSLRVREGGSEQYF.